Each of the 30 T cell receptor beta chains below was sequenced from the same sample in a study of vaccination and CD4 T cells after COVID-19. These TCRs' antigens remain unknown. Sequencing of cultured CD4+ T cell DNA used the Oncomine TCR Beta short-read assay. TCRdb re-called the PCR reads through MiXCR, storing one row per CDR3 protein. Of 18,000 or so distinct CDR3 sequences detected, 53% appear once; the ten largest clones hold roughly 7%. Treatment indicated: approximately 9-day PBMC culture with coronavirus spike peptide pools or control peptides (ViraFEST assay). The starting material was CD4+ T cells from blood, cultured in vitro, obtained before SARS-CoV-2 vaccination. The receptors derive from a human donor who had recovered from COVID-19.

The rearrangement links TRBV5-4 to TRBJ2-6, with TRBD2 matching over 9 bases. Germline V lookup: CDR1 SGHNT, CDR2 YYREEE (reference sequence). The CDR3 loop spans 18 amino acids. The ends lost 4 bases at V and 0 bases at J; junction bases unmatched: 8. CDR3 sequence: CASSTPSGASSGANVLTF. In nucleotides, the CDR3 is TGTGCCAGCAGCACACCTAGCGGGGCGAGCTCTGGGGCCAACGTCCTGACTTTC.

This clonotype was recorded a few times. The J gene is TRBJ2-5, the V gene TRBV24-1; TRBD2 is a possible D gene (6 bases). V lost 3 bases and J lost 3, with 16 bases in between. This CDR3 region has 16 residues. The germline V gene encodes CDR1 KGHDR and CDR2 SFDVKD. This chain's CDR3 is CATSDPGPGLKETQYF. DNA for the CDR3: TGTGCCACCAGTGATCCGGGGCCGGGACTGAAAGAGACCCAGTACTTC.

Within the sample, this clonotype is medium-sized. The chain couples TRBV6-1 to TRBJ2-2; D uncertain. V dropped 7 bases and J dropped 4 bases, with 16 bases sitting between them. The CDR3 extends over 15 amino acids. Germline loops: CDR1 MNHNS, CDR2 SASEGT. CDR3 amino acids: CASKVEAQATGELFF. Here the CDR3 DNA reads TGTGCCAGCAAAGTTGAGGCCCAGGCCACCGGGGAGCTGTTTTTT.

This rearrangement joins TRBV28 to TRBJ2-5; TRBD2 matches at 8 bases. The CDR3 consists of 12 residues. Per germline, CDR1 MDHEN and CDR2 SYDVKM. Trimming removed 8 bases from V and 6 bases from J; junction bases left unmatched: 5. The CDR3: CASAGGAQTQYF. The CDR3 coding sequence is TGTGCCAGCGCGGGGGGCGCGCAGACCCAGTACTTC. The full variable domain, its missing parts supplied by reference TRBV28 and TRBJ2-5, is DVKVTQSSRYLVKRTGEKVFLECVQDMDHENMFWYRQDPGLGLRLIYFSYDVKMKEKGDIPEGYSVSREKKERFSLILESASTNQTSMYLCASAGGAQTQYFGPGTRLLVL.

This rearrangement joins TRBV20-1 to TRBJ2-7; tentatively, D is TRBD2 (6 bases). The length of the CDR3 is 14 residues. In germline, CDR1 is DFQATT, CDR2 SNEGSKA (reference sequence). The germline V and J ends were trimmed by 5 bases and 2 bases, with 16 bases remaining between them. The CDR3 sequence: CSAQGPGEPYEQYF. DNA for the CDR3: TGCAGTGCTCAAGGACCGGGAGAGCCCTACGAGCAGTACTTC.

The rearrangement links TRBV30 to TRBJ1-2; D uncertain. Deletions cut 0 bases from V and 0 bases from J, with 11 bases between. CDR1 and CDR2 from the germline V gene are GTSNPN and SVGIG (reference sequence). The CDR3 runs to 15 residues. In DNA form, the CDR3 reads TGTGCCTGGAGTGTCCTCCGAGGGCCTAACTATGGCTACACCTTC. This translates into CAWSVLRGPNYGYTF.

The chain uses TRBV5-4 and TRBJ2-3; 7 bases agree with TRBD2. The CDR3 runs to 14 residues. V lost 5 bases and J lost 0; bases outside the gene matches: 3. Looked up from germline, CDR1 is SGHNT and CDR2 is YYREEE (reference sequence). The DNA of the CDR3 is TGTGCCAGCAGACCGGGACTAAGCACAGATACGCAGTATTTT. Protein product: CASRPGLSTDTQYF.

This clonotype was found a few times. CDR3 loop: CSARAPAGGKETQYF. Here the CDR3 DNA reads TGCAGTGCTAGAGCCCCCGCGGGGGGAAAAGAGACCCAGTACTTC. The V gene is TRBV20-1, the J gene TRBJ2-5; 8 nucleotides align to TRBD2. The CDR3 loop spans 15 amino acids. Germline CDR1 reads DFQATT; CDR2 reads SNEGSKA (reference sequence). Trimming took 1 base from V and 3 from J; bases not matched to a gene: 7.

The DNA for the CDR3 is TGTGCCAGCAGTCACCTTATCAATGAGCAGTTCTTC. Amino acid sequence: CASSHLINEQFF. The V and J genes are TRBV28 and TRBJ2-1; D unresolved. CDR1 and CDR2 (germline): MDHEN, SYDVKM. There are 12 residues in the CDR3. The V gene lost 5 bases and the J gene lost 6 bases, with 8 bases spanning the gap.

This clonotype has only a few counts. The chain employs TRBV7-9 and TRBJ1-3; D not certain. The CDR3 is 13 amino acids. Germline V gives CDR1 SEHNR, CDR2 FQNEAQ (reference sequence). The V end lost 3 bases, the J end lost 2 bases, and 5 bases lay between the germline ends. Written as DNA, the CDR3 is TGTGCCAGCAGCTTTCCGCCTGGAAACACCATATATTTT. As protein: CASSFPPGNTIYF.

This clonotype has just a few counts. The genes are TRBV18 and TRBJ2-7; 7 positions match TRBD1. From germline, CDR1 is KGHSH and CDR2 LQKENI. The CDR3 has 14 residues. V dropped 1 base and J dropped 4; count of bases not matched to a gene: 4. CDR3 sequence reads: CASSPQGAGYEQYF. The CDR3 DNA follows: TGTGCCAGCTCACCACAGGGGGCTGGGTACGAGCAGTACTTC.

This clonotype has only a few counts. This rearrangement joins TRBV2 to TRBJ1-1, with D perhaps matching TRBD1 (5 bases). The V and J ends lost 7 bases and 7 bases respectively, with 13 bases between them. Germline values: CDR1 SNHLY, CDR2 FYNNEI. The CDR3 consists of 12 residues. The CDR3 DNA reads as TGTGCCAGCACCGACAGTCCCATTGAAGCTTTCTTT. The encoded protein is CASTDSPIEAFF.

V usage is TRBV6-2 or TRBV6-3 and J usage is TRBJ2-2; D not resolved. Looked up from germline, CDR1 is MNHEY and CDR2 is SVGEGT. There are 13 residues in the CDR3. V was shortened by 5 bases and J by 3 bases, with 7 bases between the two germline ends. CDR3 amino acids: CASSNRDTGELFF. The CDR3 bases are TGTGCCAGCAGTAATAGAGACACCGGGGAGCTGTTTTTT.

There are a few counts of this clonotype. V is TRBV6-1 and J is TRBJ1-2; D unresolved. Germline CDR1 is MNHNS and CDR2 is SASEGT. V was trimmed by 2 bases and J by 5 bases, leaving 0 bases between them. This CDR3 spans 10 amino acids. The CDR3 region has the DNA TGTGCCAGCAGTGAATATGGCTACACCTTC. This sequence encodes CASSEYGYTF.

The gene calls are TRBV19 and TRBJ2-7, with 7 bases that match TRBD1. V shed 8 bases and J 2 bases; nucleotides not matched to a gene: 6. The CDR3 loop spans 13 amino acids. CDR1 and CDR2 from the germline V gene are LNHDA and SQIVND (reference sequence). CDR3 residues: CASSPGQPYEQYF. In DNA form, the CDR3 reads TGTGCCAGTTCCCCGGGACAGCCCTACGAGCAGTACTTC.

This rearrangement joins TRBV6-1 to TRBJ2-3; 10 positions agree with TRBD1. This CDR3 is 14 amino acids long. The V gene end was trimmed by 9 bases and the J gene end by 7 bases; junction bases not matched to a gene: 10. Germline lookup yields CDR1 MNHNS and CDR2 SASEGT. CDR3 bases: TGTGCCAGTGTCCGTGACAGGGGGCAAAATACGCAGTATTTT. Protein product: CASVRDRGQNTQYF.

This clonotype counts as medium-sized. The chain employs TRBV11-2 and TRBJ2-6; perhaps TRBD1 as D (5 bases). Looked up from germline, CDR1 is SGHAT and CDR2 is FQNNGV. Trimming removed 3 bases at V and 1 base at J, with 13 bases between. The CDR3 is 17 amino acids. This CDR3 is CASSFGQGKSGANVLTF. For the CDR3, the DNA is TGTGCCAGCAGCTTTGGCCAGGGAAAATCTGGGGCCAACGTCCTGACTTTC. Supplemented by reference TRBV11-2 and TRBJ2-6, the full variable domain reads EAGVAQSPRYKIIEKRQSVAFWCNPISGHATLYWYQQILGQGPKLLIQFQNNGVVDDSQLPKDRFSAERLKGVDSTLKIQPAKLEDSAVYLCASSFGQGKSGANVLTFGAGSRLTVL.

This clonotype turned up a few times. The J gene is TRBJ2-5, the V gene TRBV11-2, with a tentative D call TRBD2 (5 bases). This CDR3 comprises 13 residues. The germline gives CDR1 SGHAT, CDR2 FQNNGV. V was cut by 4 bases and J by 2 bases, with 8 bases left in between. CDR3 loop: CASSWTDQETQYF. CDR3 sequence (DNA): TGTGCCAGCAGCTGGACTGATCAAGAGACCCAGTACTTC. The complete variable domain, with remaining parts taken from reference TRBV11-2 and TRBJ2-5, reads EAGVAQSPRYKIIEKRQSVAFWCNPISGHATLYWYQQILGQGPKLLIQFQNNGVVDDSQLPKDRFSAERLKGVDSTLKIQPAKLEDSAVYLCASSWTDQETQYFGPGTRLLVL.

V gene TRBV6-1 combines with J gene TRBJ2-3; TRBD2 agrees at 12 bases. Germline loops: CDR1 MNHNS, CDR2 SASEGT. J gave up 3 bases and V 5 bases, and 9 bases lay outside the gene matches. CDR3 length: 17 residues. CDR3 loop: CASSKPRLAGATDTQYF. The CDR3 DNA reads TGTGCCAGCAGTAAACCCAGACTAGCGGGAGCGACAGATACGCAGTATTTT.

The chain couples TRBV7-2 to TRBJ2-5; TRBD2 agrees at 8 bases. Per germline, CDR1 SGHTA and CDR2 FQGNSA. The CDR3 totals 16 residues. The V gene end was trimmed by 5 bases and the J gene end by 5 bases; junction bases not matched to a gene: 13. The CDR3 region has the DNA TGTGCCAGCAGCGTACGACGATTCGGCGGGGGGGAGACCCAGTACTTC. Translated, it gives CASSVRRFGGGETQYF.

This clonotype has more than one count but fewer than ten. This chain uses TRBV20-1 with TRBJ2-7, with 14 bases matching TRBD2. CDR1 DFQATT and CDR2 SNEGSKA come from the germline V gene (reference sequence). This CDR3 region has 14 residues. After removal of 4 bases from V and 7 bases from J, the junction contained 6 bases not matched to a gene. The DNA of the CDR3 is TGCAGTGCTACGGGACTAGCGGGAGTGAGGGAGCAGTACTTC. Its protein is CSATGLAGVREQYF.

This chain links TRBV6-9 with TRBJ1-5; 9 bases agree with TRBD1. This CDR3 spans 17 amino acids. Germline V gene sequence: CDR1 MNHGY, CDR2 SVAAGI. After removal of 4 bases from V and 3 bases from J, the junction contained 10 bases not matched to a gene. The DNA for the CDR3 is TGTGCCAGCAGTTTTACTTCATGGACAGGGGCCAATCAGCCCCAGCATTTT. Protein sequence: CASSFTSWTGANQPQHF.

The chain joins TRBV7-2 to TRBJ2-7, with a possible D match to TRBD2 (6 bases). CDR1 is SGHTA and CDR2 is FQGNSA in the germline V gene. With 5 bases removed from V and 7 bases from J, the gap between germline ends came to 18 bases. The CDR3 covers 14 residues. Here the CDR3 DNA reads TGTGCCAGCAGCCAGCCGGGACTTGGGGGGGAGCAGTACTTC. It specifies CASSQPGLGGEQYF.

The chain combines TRBV6-1 with TRBJ1-2, with 10 bases lining up with TRBD1. Germline-derived CDR1 and CDR2 are MNHNS and SASEGT. The trim removed 6 bases at V and 4 bases at J, leaving 2 bases unmatched. The CDR3 totals 13 residues. CDR3 amino acids: CASRGTGAYGYTF. CDR3 DNA: TGTGCCAGCAGAGGGACAGGGGCCTATGGCTACACCTTC.

This clonotype turned up a few times. V gene TRBV6-1 combines with J gene TRBJ1-5, with 7 bases aligning to TRBD1. CDR1 is MNHNS, CDR2 SASEGT, per germline. The J segment lost 4 bases and the V segment lost 6 bases, leaving 9 bases of the junction unmatched. The CDR3 contains 15 residues. CDR3 in DNA: TGTGCCAGCAGGCGGGCAGGGGGGGATAATCAGCCCCAGCATTTT. Its translation: CASRRAGGDNQPQHF.

The sample holds a few counts of this clonotype. The chain recombines TRBV15 with TRBJ2-5; D is perhaps TRBD2 (5 bases). Trimming removed 8 bases from V and 7 bases from J, with 17 bases in between. This CDR3 has 13 residues. Germline V gene lookup returns CDR1 LNHNV and CDR2 YYDKDF (reference sequence). The CDR3 loop reads CATGLGRSRTQYF. In DNA form, the CDR3 reads TGTGCCACCGGACTCGGGCGGTCCCGGACCCAGTACTTC. The variable domain in full, with the rest retrieved from reference TRBV15 and TRBJ2-5, is DAMVIQNPRYQVTQFGKPVTLSCSQTLNHNVMYWYQQKSSQAPKLLFHYYDKDFNNEADTPDNFQSRRPNTSFCFLDIRSPGLGDTAMYLCATGLGRSRTQYFGPGTRLLVL.

This chain joins TRBV12-3 or TRBV12-4 and TRBJ2-1; 10 nucleotides match TRBD1. The trim removed 7 bases at V and 8 bases at J, leaving 8 bases unmatched. The CDR3 runs to 14 residues. This chain's CDR3 is CASKPGQGTDEQFF. CDR3 DNA sequence: TGTGCCAGCAAACCGGGACAGGGGACCGATGAGCAGTTCTTC.

The rearrangement joins TRBV20-1 to TRBJ2-1; 9 positions match TRBD1. V lost 5 bases to trimming and J lost 2 bases; unmatched junction nucleotides: 7. CDR1 is DFQATT, CDR2 SNEGSKA, per germline (reference sequence). The CDR3 length is 15 residues. CDR3 loop: CSASTWTGAYNEQFF. The CDR3 DNA sequence: TGCAGTGCTTCAACATGGACAGGGGCCTACAATGAGCAGTTCTTC.

This chain links TRBV11-2 with TRBJ1-1; possible D gene TRBD1, 5 bases. This CDR3 is 12 amino acids long. Trimming took off 1 base at V and 10 bases at J, with 10 bases between the two ends. CDR1 is SGHAT and CDR2 is FQNNGV in the germline V gene. The chain's CDR3 is CASSLGGGTAFF. The CDR3 DNA follows: TGTGCCAGCAGCTTAGGTGGGGGAACAGCTTTCTTT.

The gene calls are TRBV2 and TRBJ2-7; 11 bases are a match to TRBD1. With 6 bases clipped from V and 8 bases from J, the junction kept 6 bases outside the gene matches. The CDR3 is made up of 13 amino acids. In germline, CDR1 is SNHLY, CDR2 FYNNEI. CDR3 coding DNA: TGTGCCAGCAGACCCGGACAGGGGGCTAAGCAGTACTTC. This gives the protein CASRPGQGAKQYF.